The subject of this entry is one T cell receptor beta chain. No antigen is known for it. No qualities accompany the bases; no much larger clone lies one base away. A MiSeq instrument was used for deep resolution sequencing, which targeted depths ranging from 1 in 1 million up to 1 in 200,000 T cells, with coverage averaging 10x for each clonotype. TCR beta libraries were generated with the immunoSEQ hsTCRB Kit. Per the source publication's procedure: Data were analyzed with ImmunoSEQ Data Assistant and ImmunoSEQ Analyzer, with V, D and J genes assigned per IMGT definitions. Clonality, which ranges from 0 to 1, was calculated as one minus the normalized Shannon entropy of productive rearrangement frequencies. Only overrepresented clonotypes making up at least 0.05% of the repertoire of each patient were included in the public clonotype analysis. About twelve age-matched healthy donor repertoires from immuneACCESS were used as controls for clonality. Held by TCRdb, this immuneACCESS table contains in-frame sequences only and omits some clones. Under half of the omission traces to an unresolved V gene where checked; the cause of the rest is unknown. V and J calls and clone size are given by that table; D and trimming were obtained from the DNA. This sample lists approximately 80,000 clones; around 83% were detected once. The leading ten clones occupy 5.4% of the sample.

For TCR beta library preparation, approximately 2 micrograms of genomic DNA were extracted from the cryopreserved PBMCs. Longitudinal blood samples from CLL patients receiving ibrutinib monotherapy were subjected to high-throughput TCR beta sequencing. The patients took part in an open-label, single-center phase 2 trial of ibrutinib monotherapy. The data were taken from a study of cytotoxic CD8 clonotypes in ibrutinib-treated CLL (dated by TCRdb to 2020 to 2023). About the investigation overall: The cohort had ten to twelve relapsed/refractory and roughly 14 treatment-naive patients; approximately 18 were IGHV unmutated. Partial responses were observed in 24 patients and complete responses in 2; after a median follow-up of roughly 62 months, remission was maintained in roughly 15 patients and progression was observed in approximately 12. The response samples were drawn at a median of around eleven months into treatment, with a range of roughly 6 to 40 months. On average, each sample yielded roughly 250,000 productive templates and about 94,000 productive rearrangements. Longitudinal samples were obtainable from about 30% of the roughly 90 participants in the trial. Cryopreserved peripheral blood mononuclear cells were obtained before treatment, at response, and at either sustained remission or disease progression.

Study-level results and caveats: Baseline clonality exceeded that of age-matched healthy donors and correlated strongly with circulating CD8+ T-cell counts. Sampling times were not matched between patients in sustained remission and patients whose disease was progressing, and lymph node repertoires were not examined. Clonality rose at ibrutinib response, remained stable during sustained remission, and dropped back toward baseline at progression. Public clonotypes were found to be uncommon and were observed to contract or remain stable during treatment; the increase in clonality was shown to reflect expansion of private clonotypes at ibrutinib response.

Sequenced here: PBMCs, sampled before ibrutinib treatment. This clonotype was obtained from a human donor with chronic lymphocytic leukemia.

The CDR3 corresponds to CASSENGLEANVLTF. The nucleotides read TGTGCCAGCAGTGAAAATGGCCTGGAAGCCAACGTCCTGACTTTC. The V and J segments used are TRBV6-1 and TRBJ2-6; the D gene remains uncertain. Trimming at the junction amounts to 2 bases on V and 7 bases on J, and the germline ends lie 12 bases apart. The CDR3 contains 15 residues, cysteine and phenylalanine counted. The read is trimmed to its CDR3 DNA, 45 bases read in frame from base 1. The germline V gene specifies MNHNS as CDR1 and SASEGT as CDR2.